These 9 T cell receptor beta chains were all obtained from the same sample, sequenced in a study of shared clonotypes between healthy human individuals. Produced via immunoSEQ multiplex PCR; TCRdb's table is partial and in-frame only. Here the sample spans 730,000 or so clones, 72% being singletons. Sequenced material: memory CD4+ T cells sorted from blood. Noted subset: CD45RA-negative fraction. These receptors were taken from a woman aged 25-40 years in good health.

The CDR3 nucleotides read TGCGCCAGCAGCCAAGAACCCGTCCCGGGACTCTCACTCACAGATACGCAGTATTTT. It is translated as CASSQEPVPGLSLTDTQYF. This chain links TRBV4-1 with TRBJ2-3; D perhaps matches TRBD2 (6 bases). Germline V gives CDR1 MGHRA, CDR2 YSYEKL. This CDR3 has 19 residues. Trimming pared 0 bases from V and 2 bases from J, leaving 21 bases between.

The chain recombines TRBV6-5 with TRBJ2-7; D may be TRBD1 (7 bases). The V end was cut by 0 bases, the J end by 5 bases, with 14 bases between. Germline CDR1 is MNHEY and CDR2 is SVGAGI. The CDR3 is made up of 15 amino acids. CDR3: CASSYSLQGGHEQYF. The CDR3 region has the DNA TGTGCCAGCAGTTACTCATTGCAGGGGGGTCACGAGCAGTACTTC.

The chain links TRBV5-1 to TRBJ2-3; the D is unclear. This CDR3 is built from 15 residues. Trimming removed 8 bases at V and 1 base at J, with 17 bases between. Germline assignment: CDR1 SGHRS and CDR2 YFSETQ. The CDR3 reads CASWASVSGTDTQYF. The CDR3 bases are TGCGCCAGTTGGGCTTCGGTCTCGGGCACAGATACGCAGTATTTT. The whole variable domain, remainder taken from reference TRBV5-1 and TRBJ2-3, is KAGVTQTPRYLIKTRGQQVTLSCSPISGHRSVSWYQQTPGQGLQFLFEYFSETQRNKGNFPGRFSGRQFSNSRSEMNVSTLELGDSALYLCASWASVSGTDTQYFGPGTRLTVL.

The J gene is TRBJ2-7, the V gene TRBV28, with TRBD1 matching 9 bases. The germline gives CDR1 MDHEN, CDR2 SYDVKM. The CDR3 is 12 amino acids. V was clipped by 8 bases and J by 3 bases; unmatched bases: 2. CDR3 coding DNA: TGTGCCAGCGGGACAGGGTTCTACGAGCAGTACTTC. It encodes CASGTGFYEQYF.

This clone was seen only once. The CDR3 reads CAWSVRSPNTEAFF. The CDR3 coding sequence is TGTGCCTGGAGTGTCCGGAGCCCGAACACTGAAGCTTTCTTT. The gene calls are TRBV30 and TRBJ1-1, with D hard to call. V was clipped by 0 bases and J by 1 base, with 9 bases between them. The CDR3 is 14 amino acids. Germline lookup yields CDR1 GTSNPN and CDR2 SVGIG (reference sequence).

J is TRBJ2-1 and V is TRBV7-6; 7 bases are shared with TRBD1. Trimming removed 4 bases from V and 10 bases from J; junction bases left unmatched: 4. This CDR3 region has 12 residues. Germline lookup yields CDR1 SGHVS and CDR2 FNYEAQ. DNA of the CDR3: TGTGCCAGCAGCTCCCCAGGGGGAGAGCAGTTCTTC. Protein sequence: CASSSPGGEQFF.

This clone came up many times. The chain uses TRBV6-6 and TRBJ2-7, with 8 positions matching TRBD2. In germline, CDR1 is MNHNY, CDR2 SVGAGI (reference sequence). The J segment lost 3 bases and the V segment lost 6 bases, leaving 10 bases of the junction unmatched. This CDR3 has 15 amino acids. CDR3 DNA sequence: TGTGCCAGCAGCTACCGGACTAGCCCCTACTACGAGCAGTACTTC. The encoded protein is CASSYRTSPYYEQYF.

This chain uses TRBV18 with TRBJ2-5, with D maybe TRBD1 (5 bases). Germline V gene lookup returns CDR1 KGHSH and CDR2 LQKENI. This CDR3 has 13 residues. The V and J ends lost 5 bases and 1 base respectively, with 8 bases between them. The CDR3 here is CASSSDIQETQYF. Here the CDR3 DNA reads TGTGCCAGCTCATCGGACATCCAAGAGACCCAGTACTTC.

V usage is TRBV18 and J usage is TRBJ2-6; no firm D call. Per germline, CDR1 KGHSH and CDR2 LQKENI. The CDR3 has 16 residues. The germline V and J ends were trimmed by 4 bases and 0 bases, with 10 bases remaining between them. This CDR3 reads CASSLTPASGANVLTF. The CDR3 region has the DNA TGTGCCAGCTCACTGACACCAGCCTCTGGGGCCAACGTCCTGACTTTC.